This T cell receptor (beta chain) was sequenced for a study of blood T cell repertoires in COVID-19. As for the study in general: T cells, B-cell-depleted T cells, or PBMCs provided the cDNA or gDNA that served as material.

Generated by immunoSEQ multiplex PCR, the TCRdb table keeps only in-frame clones and is missing some. The table has 190,000 or so clones, about 90% seen once. The CDR3 runs to 14 residues. Germline V gene data show CDR1 as SNHLY and CDR2 as FYNNEI. V shed 1 base and J shed 7 bases, with 13 bases lying between them. This clone appeared a single time. Enrolled through a virtual design, the participants were between 18 and 89 years of age and came from roughly 22 US areas. Symptom resolution, clearance, or two negative PCRs marked the recovered donors of Cohort 3. The clonotype originates from a woman under 30 who had recovered from COVID-19. The chain carries TRBV2 and TRBJ1-2, with a tentative D call TRBD1 (6 bases). What was sequenced was PBMCs or T cells enriched from blood (not recorded which). For the CDR3, the DNA is TGTGCCAGCAGTGAAGGTCAGGGGATCGGTGGCTACACCTTC. This gives the protein CASSEGQGIGGYTF.